This TCR beta chain was profiled in a study of CD8+ T cells in alopecia areata. About the study: Those treated were given oral tofacitinib at 5 to 10 mg twice daily. Once tofacitinib had been taken for 6 to 18 months, 6 months off drug followed. Study-wide results and limits: Lesional scalp exceeded normal scalp in clonality, especially in alopecia totalis/universalis. Scalp repertoires also include resident alphabeta T cells from normal skin.

CDR1 and CDR2 from the germline V gene are MNHNS and SASEGT. V shed 5 bases and J shed 3 bases, with 16 bases lying between them. This CDR3 contains 15 residues. Peripheral blood and lesional scalp punch biopsies came from alopecia areata patients. On this clone: What it binds is unknown.

The sequencing template was cDNA reverse transcribed from extracted RNA. The protocol was immunoSEQ multiplex PCR, while the TCRdb copy is restricted to in-frame clones and leaves out a portion. The profile shows around 14,000 clones, 45% to 60% of them singletons. The chain links TRBV6-1 to TRBJ2-5; D is possibly TRBD2 (7 bases). The sample in question was skin, obtained at week 0. This TCR came from a human donor with alopecia areata. Here the CDR3 DNA reads TGTGCCAGCAGTATTTTACGGGGGGCGGAAGAGACCCAGTACTTC. Encoded protein: CASSILRGAEETQYF.